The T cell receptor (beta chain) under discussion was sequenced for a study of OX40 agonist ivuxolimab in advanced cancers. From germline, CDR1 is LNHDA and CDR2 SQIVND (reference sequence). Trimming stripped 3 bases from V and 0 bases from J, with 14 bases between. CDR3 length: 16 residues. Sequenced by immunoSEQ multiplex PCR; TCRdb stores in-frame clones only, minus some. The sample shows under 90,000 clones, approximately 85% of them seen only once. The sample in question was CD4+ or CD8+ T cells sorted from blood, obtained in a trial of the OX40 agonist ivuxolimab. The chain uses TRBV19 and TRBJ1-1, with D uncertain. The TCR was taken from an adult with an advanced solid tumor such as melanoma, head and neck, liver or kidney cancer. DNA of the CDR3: TGTGCCAGTAGTATGGGTCGAGGCACTATGAACACTGAAGCTTTCTTT. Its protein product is CASSMGRGTMNTEAFF.